A selection of T cell receptor beta chains follows, all from one sample in a study of T cell repertoires in cytomegalovirus infection. Each CDR3 protein gets one entry after TCRdb re-called the reads with MiXCR. The sample holds about 600,000 distinct CDR3 sequences, approximately 24% seen once. The sample taken for sequencing was CD8+ T cells from PBMCs. The receptor source for this set is a human donor in good health (CMV status not recorded). Some clones in this sample may be carry-over from other donors' samples. Each CDR3 is given with its conserved first and last residue. Fields, in order: CDR3 DNA, CDR3 protein, J gene, clone size, D gene, V gene. A D gene is named only where the DNA matches it firmly. Clone size appears in some rows only: once, few, many, or a class for an expanded clone.

TGTGCCAGCAGTTACCTAAGTGATGGCTACACCTTC,CASSYLSDGYTF,TRBJ1-2,.,.,TRBV6-2/TRBV6-3
TGTGCCAGCAGCACCGGACAGAGTAGCAATCAGCCCCAGCATTTT,CASSTGQSSNQPQHF,TRBJ1-5,few,.,TRBV7-9
TGCGCCAGCAGCCGCATAGCGGGGGGCAACGCCTACAATGAGCAGTTCTTC,CASSRIAGGNAYNEQFF,TRBJ2-1,few,TRBD2,TRBV4-3
TGTGCCAGCAGCTTCCTAGTGGGTCCTGAAGCTTTCTTT,CASSFLVGPEAFF,TRBJ1-1,few,.,TRBV7-9
TGTGCTAGTGGTTTGCCAGGACACTACAATGAGCAGTTCTTC,CASGLPGHYNEQFF,TRBJ2-1,.,.,TRBV12-5
TGTGCCACCAGCAGAGATCGGCTAGGGGTTAATCAGCCCCAGCATTTT,CATSRDRLGVNQPQHF,TRBJ1-5,.,.,TRBV15
TGTGCCAGCAGTTCCGGCCCGTTGGGGTTGGGCAATGAGCAGTTCTTC,CASSSGPLGLGNEQFF,TRBJ2-1,few,.,TRBV6-1
TGCAGTGCTAGAGATTGGGAGGGGAGGGTTCGCAATCAGCCCCAGCATTTT,CSARDWEGRVRNQPQHF,TRBJ1-5,few,.,TRBV20-1
TGTGCCAGCAGCCACGGGACAGGGGTACAAGAGACCCAGTACTTC,CASSHGTGVQETQYF,TRBJ2-5,many,TRBD1,TRBV7-8
TGTGCCAGCAGCTCAGACGGGGCGCGGGCAGATACGCAGTATTTT,CASSSDGARADTQYF,TRBJ2-3,few,.,TRBV7-2
TGTGCCAGCCAGGGACAGACACAGAACACTGAAGCTTTCTTT,CASQGQTQNTEAFF,TRBJ1-1,.,TRBD1,TRBV12-3/TRBV12-4
TGCAGTGCATCCTTTTCGGGGGGGCCTAACACCGGGGAGCTGTTTTTT,CSASFSGGPNTGELFF,TRBJ2-2,.,TRBD2,TRBV20-1
TGTGCCAGCAGTCCTAGCGCGAAATTAACTAATGAAAAACTGTTTTTT,CASSPSAKLTNEKLFF,TRBJ1-4,.,.,TRBV12-3/TRBV12-4
TGTGCCAGCAGTCCAGGGGGGAGTAGCTCCTACGAGCAGTACTTC,CASSPGGSSSYEQYF,TRBJ2-7,few,.,TRBV27
TGTGCCAGCAGCCCACTCGGGCAGGGCACAGATACGCAGTATTTT,CASSPLGQGTDTQYF,TRBJ2-3,.,.,TRBV6-5
TGCAGTGCCACCAGCGCCGGGACAGTGACCATCTCTGGGGCCAACGTCCTGACTTTC,CSATSAGTVTISGANVLTF,TRBJ2-6,.,TRBD1,TRBV20-1
TGTGCCACGGGACAGCTCTCTGGGGCCAACGTCCTGACTTTC,CATGQLSGANVLTF,TRBJ2-6,few,TRBD1,TRBV12-3/TRBV12-4
TGTGCCAGCAGCCCCTCCCTCGGGACCGGGGGGGACTACACCTTC,CASSPSLGTGGDYTF,TRBJ1-2,few,.,TRBV7-9
TGTGCCAGCGGGGGGGCAGCTTCCTACAATGAGCAGTTCTTC,CASGGAASYNEQFF,TRBJ2-1,few,.,TRBV6-6
TGTGCCAGCAGCCCTACCTTCTACGTCGGGAGCACAGATACGCAGTATTTT,CASSPTFYVGSTDTQYF,TRBJ2-3,few,.,TRBV5-4
TGTGCCAGCAGTCCCAATACAGGGGGAACTGAAGCTTTCTTT,CASSPNTGGTEAFF,TRBJ1-1,many,TRBD1,TRBV6-1
TGTGCCACTTGGAGCCGGGACCCTCCACGGGGTACGCAGTATTTT,CATWSRDPPRGTQYF,TRBJ2-3,.,.,TRBV28
TGTGCCACCAGCAGAGATCTGGGCAGGGCACATGGCTACACCTTC,CATSRDLGRAHGYTF,TRBJ1-2,few,.,TRBV15
TGTGCCAGCAGCCCAACTAGCGGAGGGCCGCACTATGGCTACACCTTC,CASSPTSGGPHYGYTF,TRBJ1-2,.,.,TRBV27
TGTGCCAGCCGACAGTTTAACACCGGGGAGCTGTTTTTT,CASRQFNTGELFF,TRBJ2-2,.,.,TRBV28
TGCGCCAGCAGCCCAGGGGTGGGCGTCGGTTACAATGAGCAGTTCTTC,CASSPGVGVGYNEQFF,TRBJ2-1,few,.,TRBV5-1
TGTGCCACGCGGAACGGATATAATTCACCCCTCCACTTT,CATRNGYNSPLHF,TRBJ1-6,.,.,TRBV6-6
TGCAGTGCTAGCCCTCTAATAGGACAGGCAAGGAACACTGAAGCTTTCTTT,CSASPLIGQARNTEAFF,TRBJ1-1,few,TRBD1,TRBV20-1
TGTGCCAGCAGCCCTGACAGGAGGAGTAACAATCAGCCCCAGCATTTT,CASSPDRRSNNQPQHF,TRBJ1-5,.,.,TRBV6-6
TGTGCCAGCACCACCGGGGGTCGGGGCCACGAGCAGTACTTC,CASTTGGRGHEQYF,TRBJ2-7,few,.,TRBV27
TGTGCCAGCAGTTACTCGGGCGGGGGGCCCACAGATACGCAGTATTTT,CASSYSGGGPTDTQYF,TRBJ2-3,.,TRBD2,TRBV6-6
TGTGCCACCAGCAGAGCAGGGAATCAGCCCCAGCATTTT,CATSRAGNQPQHF,TRBJ1-5,few,.,TRBV15
TGTGCCAGCAGTTTGAACAGAGATGACCAGTACTTC,CASSLNRDDQYF,TRBJ2-5,.,.,TRBV12-3/TRBV12-4
TGTGCCAGCAGAAAAGGGACAGTTTACACAGATACGCAGTATTTT,CASRKGTVYTDTQYF,TRBJ2-3,.,TRBD1,TRBV7-3
TGTGCCAGCAGCTCTTTCTGGGGCAGGGTAAATGAGCAGTTCTTC,CASSSFWGRVNEQFF,TRBJ2-1,.,.,TRBV7-8